This T cell receptor beta chain was documented in a study of radiation and T cells in renal cell carcinoma. TCRdb's copy holds only in-frame clones and misses some; the assay was immunoSEQ multiplex PCR. The sample shows some 50,000 clones, 80% of them seen only once. Sample time point: blood 2 weeks post-SBRT. The treatment was: 15 Gy SBRT to primary tumor, nephrectomy 4 weeks later. The germline V gene has CDR1 SGHNT and CDR2 YYREEE (reference sequence). Trimming took 3 bases from V and 6 from J; bases not matched to a gene: 5. The CDR3 loop spans 14 amino acids. The chain combines TRBV5-4 with TRBJ1-1; 10 nucleotides match TRBD1. The source is a woman in her 70s with renal cell carcinoma. The sequenced sample was blood, obtained from a patient whose treatment included radiotherapy and nephrectomy. CDR3 sequence reads: CASSSYDRGPEAFF. CDR3 nucleotide sequence: TGTGCCAGCAGCTCATACGACAGGGGGCCTGAAGCTTTCTTT.